The 26 T cell receptor beta chains below come from one sample, sequenced in a study of OX40 agonist ivuxolimab in advanced cancers. The protocol was immunoSEQ multiplex PCR, while the TCRdb copy is restricted to in-frame clones and leaves out a portion. Found here are 65,000 to 80,000 clones, around 86% of them singletons; the top ten hold about 0.75%. The sample consisted of CD4+ or CD8+ T cells sorted from blood, taken in a trial of the OX40 agonist ivuxolimab. These TCRs come from an adult with an advanced solid tumor such as melanoma, head and neck, liver or kidney cancer.

The chain links TRBV5-1 to TRBJ2-7, with TRBD1 identical over 10 bases. Germline V gene lookup returns CDR1 SGHRS and CDR2 YFSETQ. Trimming at V came to 5 bases and at J to 2 bases, leaving 7 bases not matched to a gene. The CDR3 has 15 amino acids. CDR3 in DNA: TGCGCCAGCAGGCGACAGGGGGCCGGACCCTACGAGCAGTACTTC. This sequence encodes CASRRQGAGPYEQYF.

This clone was counted once. This sequence joins TRBV28 and TRBJ1-1; D remains unclear. Trimming removed 5 bases at V and 1 base at J, with 5 bases between. CDR3 length: 12 amino acids. Germline loops: CDR1 MDHEN, CDR2 SYDVKM. CDR3 sequence (DNA): TGTGCCAGCAGTCCCCCGAACACTGAAGCTTTCTTT. It encodes CASSPPNTEAFF.

The sample holds a few counts of this clone. This chain connects TRBV19 to TRBJ1-5; D perhaps matches TRBD1 (5 bases). The V gene lost 6 bases and the J gene lost 6 bases, with 15 bases spanning the gap. In germline, CDR1 is LNHDA, CDR2 SQIVND (reference sequence). This CDR3 spans 14 amino acids. The CDR3 protein is CASRGSVGTQPQHF. The DNA for the CDR3 is TGTGCCAGTAGAGGGAGTGTGGGGACTCAGCCCCAGCATTTT.

The CDR3 DNA reads TGTGCCAGCAGCTTGCGGCAGGGGCAGACGGGGCAGTACTTC. This encodes CASSLRQGQTGQYF. The chain is built from TRBV5-4 and TRBJ2-7, with a weak D call TRBD1 (6 bases). V gave up 1 base and J gave up 9 bases, with 17 bases separating them. The germline V gene encodes CDR1 SGHNT and CDR2 YYREEE (reference sequence). The CDR3 sequence is 14 residues long.

V is TRBV19 and J is TRBJ2-1; D is undetermined. V lost 7 bases and J 7 bases, leaving 14 bases between the germline ends. The CDR3 contains 13 residues. Germline V lookup: CDR1 LNHDA, CDR2 SQIVND (reference sequence). Here the CDR3 DNA reads TGTGCCAGTAACCCCCGGTTTGGAAATGAGCAGTTCTTC. As protein: CASNPRFGNEQFF.

This chain connects TRBV2 to TRBJ1-5, with D uncertain. Germline assignment: CDR1 SNHLY and CDR2 FYNNEI. The V and J ends lost 7 bases and 1 base respectively, with 5 bases between them. The CDR3 runs to 12 residues. CDR3 sequence reads: CASKVSNQPQHF. CDR3 bases: TGTGCCAGCAAAGTAAGCAATCAGCCCCAGCATTTT. The whole variable domain, remainder taken from reference TRBV2 and TRBJ1-5, is EPEVTQTPSHQVTQMGQEVILRCVPISNHLYFYWYRQILGQKVEFLVSFYNNEISEKSEIFDDQFSVERPDGSNFTLKIRSTKLEDSAMYFCASKVSNQPQHFGDGTRLSIL.

The chain combines TRBV7-3 with TRBJ1-6; D not resolved. The CDR3 consists of 12 residues. Germline V CDR1 and CDR2: SGHTA, FQGTGA. Trimming took off 3 bases at V and 9 bases at J, with 6 bases between the two ends. The CDR3 is CASSFAGSPLHF. DNA for the CDR3: TGTGCCAGCAGCTTTGCTGGTTCACCCCTCCACTTT.

The rearrangement joins TRBV6-6 to TRBJ1-2, with 8 positions matching TRBD1. Trimming removed 6 bases from V and 2 bases from J; junction bases left unmatched: 5. The CDR3 contains 14 residues. The germline gives CDR1 MNHNY, CDR2 SVGAGI (reference sequence). DNA for the CDR3: TGTGCCAGCAGACAGGGGGGAAGGAACTATGGCTACACCTTC. This gives the protein CASRQGGRNYGYTF.

This rearrangement joins TRBV30 to TRBJ1-5; D remains unclear. The V and J ends lost 3 bases and 0 bases respectively, with 18 bases between them. The germline V gene encodes CDR1 GTSNPN and CDR2 SVGIG (reference sequence). This CDR3 spans 17 amino acids. CDR3 in DNA: TGTGCCTGGAGCCCCATTGATGTCAGTCCTAGCAATCAGCCCCAGCATTTT. Translation gives CAWSPIDVSPSNQPQHF. Complete variable domain (other parts from reference TRBV30 and TRBJ1-5): SQTIHQWPATLVQPVGSPLSLECTVEGTSNPNLYWYRQAAGRGLQLLFYSVGIGQISSEVPQNLSASRPQDRQFILSSKKLLLSDSGFYLCAWSPIDVSPSNQPQHFGDGTRLSIL.

V and J are TRBV5-1 and TRBJ2-2; D may be TRBD1 (6 bases). CDR3 length equals 15 residues. V gave up 4 bases and J gave up 0 bases, with 10 bases separating them. From germline, CDR1 is SGHRS and CDR2 YFSETQ. The CDR3 bases are TGCGCCAGCAGCACACAGGGACCGAACACCGGGGAGCTGTTTTTT. Translated: CASSTQGPNTGELFF.

The gene calls are TRBV27 and TRBJ2-6, with D unclear. Trimming removed 6 bases at V and 6 bases at J, with 6 bases between. Germline loops: CDR1 MNHEY, CDR2 SMNVEV (reference sequence). The CDR3 consists of 12 residues. In DNA, the CDR3 is TGTGCCAGCAGGTCCGTGGCCAACGTCCTGACTTTC. Its translation: CASRSVANVLTF.

The chain has TRBV11-1 and TRBJ1-1; no firm D call. Trimming took 4 bases from V and 4 from J, leaving 7 bases between them. This CDR3 contains 12 residues. Per germline, CDR1 SGHAT and CDR2 FQDESV (reference sequence). CDR3 loop: CASSSRGTEAFF. CDR3 coding DNA: TGTGCCAGCAGCTCCAGAGGCACTGAAGCTTTCTTT.

The rearrangement uses TRBV7-2 and TRBJ1-6; unclear D gene. V lost 1 base and J lost 1, with 11 bases in between. The V gene's germline CDR1 is SGHTA and CDR2 FQGNSA. This CDR3 region has 17 residues. CDR3 sequence (DNA): TGTGCCAGCAGCTTAGTTGCCCAAGGGTCCTATAATTCACCCCTCCACTTT. Protein product: CASSLVAQGSYNSPLHF.

This clone occurred once. The chain couples TRBV9 to TRBJ2-3; 10 bases align to TRBD1. The CDR3 is made up of 16 amino acids. CDR1 is SGDLS, CDR2 YYNGEE, per germline. V lost 4 bases and J lost 7; bases outside the gene matches: 12. As DNA, the CDR3 is TGTGCCAGCAGCACTCAGGGGGACAGGGGTTGGAATACGCAGTATTTT. Amino acid sequence: CASSTQGDRGWNTQYF.

The chain recombines TRBV5-4 with TRBJ2-7, with TRBD2 matching 7 bases. This CDR3 region has 15 residues. Germline lookup yields CDR1 SGHNT and CDR2 YYREEE (reference sequence). V gave up 1 base and J gave up 3 bases; unmatched junction bases: 7. Here the CDR3 reads CASSLYLAAHYEQYF. The CDR3, as DNA: TGTGCCAGCAGCTTGTATCTAGCGGCCCACTACGAGCAGTACTTC.

The genes are TRBV6-6 and TRBJ1-5; no reliable D call. There are 12 residues in the CDR3. CDR1 MNHNY and CDR2 SVGAGI come from the germline V gene (reference sequence). V gave up 6 bases and J gave up 4 bases, with 7 bases separating them. Written as DNA, the CDR3 is TGTGCCAGCAGCCAAAGGAATCAGCCCCAGCATTTT. This translates into CASSQRNQPQHF.

The rearrangement links TRBV6-6 to TRBJ2-1; 8 bases fit TRBD2. Germline V CDR1 and CDR2: MNHNY, SVGAGI (reference sequence). The V gene end was trimmed by 7 bases and the J gene end by 4 bases; junction bases not matched to a gene: 9. The CDR3 is 15 amino acids. CDR3 sequence reads: CASTRLASDYNEQFF. DNA for the CDR3: TGTGCCAGCACCCGACTAGCGAGCGATTACAATGAGCAGTTCTTC.

J is TRBJ1-2 and V is TRBV28; TRBD1 aligns across 8 bases. The CDR3 loop spans 17 amino acids. Trimming removed 5 bases from V and 3 bases from J; junction bases left unmatched: 14. Germline CDR1 reads MDHEN; CDR2 reads SYDVKM. The CDR3 coding sequence is TGTGCCAGCAGTACCCACAGGGGGAGAGGGGGTTACTATGGCTACACCTTC. Its protein is CASSTHRGRGGYYGYTF.

The rearrangement uses TRBV28 and TRBJ1-1, with a weak D call TRBD1 (6 bases). The germline gives CDR1 MDHEN, CDR2 SYDVKM. The ends were cut back, 7 bases at V and 0 bases at J, with 18 bases in the middle. The CDR3 spans 16 residues. The CDR3 protein is CASKGGGLEVNTEAFF. CDR3 nucleotides: TGTGCCAGCAAGGGGGGAGGGCTGGAGGTGAACACTGAAGCTTTCTTT.

V gene TRBV20-1 combines with J gene TRBJ2-3; D gene unclear. Trimming stripped 6 bases from V and 2 bases from J, with 6 bases between. The CDR3 is 11 amino acids. The germline gives CDR1 DFQATT, CDR2 SNEGSKA (reference sequence). The CDR3 DNA follows: TGCAGTGCCCAAATCACAGATACGCAGTATTTT. Protein product: CSAQITDTQYF.

The V gene is TRBV9, the J gene TRBJ2-2, with 10 positions matching TRBD1. The CDR3 consists of 15 residues. J gave up 6 bases and V 3 bases, and 5 bases lay outside the gene matches. From germline, CDR1 is SGDLS and CDR2 YYNGEE. The CDR3 here is CASSEGQGLSGELFF. In nucleotides, the CDR3 is TGTGCCAGCAGCGAGGGACAGGGGCTTTCCGGGGAGCTGTTTTTT. The full variable domain, completed using reference TRBV9 and TRBJ2-2, is DSGVTQTPKHLITATGQRVTLRCSPRSGDLSVYWYQQSLDQGLQFLIQYYNGEERAKGNILERFSAQQFPDLHSELNLSSLELGDSALYFCASSEGQGLSGELFFGEGSRLTVL.

The chain links TRBV6-5 to TRBJ2-3, with D perhaps matching TRBD2 (6 bases). Trimming cost V 5 bases and J 5 bases, with 17 bases left between them. Per germline, CDR1 MNHEY and CDR2 SVGAGI. This CDR3 spans 15 amino acids. The CDR3 sequence is CASSQGAGLGDTQYF. For the CDR3, the DNA is TGTGCCAGCAGTCAGGGCGCGGGGCTGGGAGATACGCAGTATTTT.

V is TRBV5-1 and J is TRBJ2-3, with unresolved D. Germline lookup yields CDR1 SGHRS and CDR2 YFSETQ. Trimming left V 1 base short and J 6 bases short, with 9 bases between. The CDR3 totals 13 residues. The CDR3 sequence: CASSLWVRDTQYF. CDR3 nucleotide sequence: TGCGCCAGCAGCTTGTGGGTTCGGGATACGCAGTATTTT.

The chain joins TRBV30 to TRBJ1-4; a possible D gene is TRBD1 (6 bases). Looked up from germline, CDR1 is GTSNPN and CDR2 is SVGIG (reference sequence). V lost 1 base, J lost 0 bases, and 9 bases lay in between. The CDR3 loop spans 15 amino acids. For the CDR3, the DNA is TGTGCCTGGAGTGAGGGGGTCGCAACTAATGAAAAACTGTTTTTT. This translates into CAWSEGVATNEKLFF. Variable domain in full (rest from reference TRBV30 and TRBJ1-4): SQTIHQWPATLVQPVGSPLSLECTVEGTSNPNLYWYRQAAGRGLQLLFYSVGIGQISSEVPQNLSASRPQDRQFILSSKKLLLSDSGFYLCAWSEGVATNEKLFFGSGTQLSVL.

This chain links TRBV19 with TRBJ1-4, with D uncertain. CDR3 length: 16 residues. Per germline, CDR1 LNHDA and CDR2 SQIVND (reference sequence). Trimming pared 2 bases from V and 4 bases from J, leaving 14 bases between. The CDR3 DNA follows: TGTGCCAGTAGTATAAAGTCGCACTCGATTAATGAAAAACTGTTTTTT. It yields the protein CASSIKSHSINEKLFF.

This clone is a singleton in its sample. V usage is TRBV25-1 and J usage is TRBJ2-1; TRBD1 matches at 7 bases. From germline, CDR1 is MGHDK and CDR2 SYGVNS. This CDR3 has 14 amino acids. V trimming: 5 bases; J trimming: 4 bases; junction bases outside the gene matches: 5. CDR3 nucleotide sequence: TGTGCCAGCAGTAGACAGGGAGTATACAATGAGCAGTTCTTC. Translated: CASSRQGVYNEQFF.